The subject of this entry is one T cell receptor (beta chain). The source of the sample is a study of blood T cell repertoires in COVID-19. Study details: T cells, B-cell-depleted T cells, or PBMCs supplied cDNA or gDNA.

CDR3 length: 15 amino acids. The germline V and J ends were trimmed by 1 base and 2 bases, with 12 bases remaining between them. Looked up from germline, CDR1 is SGHVS and CDR2 is FQNEAQ. The protocol was immunoSEQ multiplex PCR, while the TCRdb copy is restricted to in-frame clones and leaves out a portion. The sample lists under 30,000 clones; 75% to 90% were seen once. The J gene is TRBJ2-7, the V gene TRBV7-8, with a possible D match to TRBD2 (5 bases). This sequence was found in an older man with acute or convalescent COVID-19. The sequenced material came from peripheral blood. As DNA, the CDR3 is TGTGCCAGCAGCTTAGTCGGAAGCGGTCCCTACGAGCAGTACTTC. Protein sequence: CASSLVGSGPYEQYF.